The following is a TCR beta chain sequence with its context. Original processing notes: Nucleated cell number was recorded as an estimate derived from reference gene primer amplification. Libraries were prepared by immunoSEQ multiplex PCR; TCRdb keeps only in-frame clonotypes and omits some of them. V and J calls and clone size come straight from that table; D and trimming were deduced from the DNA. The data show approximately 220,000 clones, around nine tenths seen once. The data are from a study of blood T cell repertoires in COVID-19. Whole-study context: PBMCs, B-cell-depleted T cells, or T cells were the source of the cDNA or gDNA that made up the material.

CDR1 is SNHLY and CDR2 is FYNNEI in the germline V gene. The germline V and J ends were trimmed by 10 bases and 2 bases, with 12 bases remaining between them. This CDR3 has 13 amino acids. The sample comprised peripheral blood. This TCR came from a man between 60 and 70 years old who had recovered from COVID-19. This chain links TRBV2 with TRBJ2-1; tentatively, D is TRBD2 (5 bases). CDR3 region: CANFSVTYNEQFF. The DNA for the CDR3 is TGTGCCAACTTTAGCGTAACCTACAATGAGCAGTTCTTC.